This TCR beta chain was found in a study of T cell responses to AZD1222 COVID-19 vaccine. Comments on this clone: What it binds is unknown.

The CDR3 loop spans 14 amino acids. The V and J ends lost 4 bases and 2 bases respectively, with 12 bases between them. Germline V gives CDR1 LNHNV, CDR2 YYDKDF (reference sequence). Profiling relied on immunoSEQ multiplex PCR, and the TCRdb table lists in-frame clones only, not all of them. The sample lists about 170,000 clones, roughly 92% occurring once. Study-level points and caveats: Samples come after the peak T cell response, not at day 14. A mostly white British donor set with more females was recruited, and clonal diversity was possibly underestimated.

This chain joins TRBV15 and TRBJ2-7, with a tentative D call TRBD2 (5 bases). This receptor was obtained from an adult in good health. This sample comprised peripheral blood, obtained on day 0 of AZD1222 vaccination. CDR3 DNA sequence: TGTGCCACCAGCACTTTCAAGGGAGCCTACGAGCAGTACTTC. This translates into CATSTFKGAYEQYF.